What follows is one T cell receptor beta chain and its context. Which antigen it targets is not known. There are no base qualities to consult, and no much larger clone falls within one base. The sample comes from a study of OX40 agonist ivuxolimab in advanced cancers. About the study as a whole: Ivuxolimab was an agonistic, fully human IgG2 monoclonal antibody directed against OX40 (CD134), a costimulatory receptor. Of the roughly 52 dose-escalation patients, hepatocellular carcinoma was present in roughly 19, melanoma in roughly 15, renal cell carcinoma in 9 and head and neck cancer in 9. Three dose-escalation patients achieved partial responses, one with hepatocellular carcinoma and two with cutaneous melanoma. Intravenous ivuxolimab was administered to patients every 2 weeks at six dose levels: 0.01, 0.1, 0.3, 1.5, 3 and 10 mg/kg. Peripheral TCRbeta sequencing was intended to test whether TCR sequence diversity was altered and clonal T-cell expansion was caused by ivuxolimab. In the dose-escalation cohort, around four fifths of patients were male, and the mean age was approximately 60 years with a range of about 20 to 80. The paper covers the monotherapy dose-escalation part of the phase I ivuxolimab trial, which included N ≈ 54 patients. Prior anti-PD-1, anti-PD-L1 or anti-CTLA-4 therapy was permitted, and 40% of dose-escalation patients had received checkpoint inhibitors. What the work shows at the level of the full study, not this receptor alone: In the 0.1-3.0 mg/kg groups, partial responders were among the patients with the lowest normalized peripheral clonal expansion, particularly in CD8+ T cells. After ivuxolimab, CD8+ T cells had more expanded clones than CD4+ T cells on average. Antigen specificity was not determined for the clonally expanded peripheral T cells. Low levels of normalized T-cell clonal expansion were also shown by some nonresponding patients. At doses from 0.1 to 3.0 mg/kg, clonal expansion was seen in both CD4+ and CD8+ blood T cells between baseline and week 6.

Genomic DNA was extracted from sorted cells for sequencing of the TCRbeta CDR3 region. The immunoSEQ Assay was used for sequencing of TCRbeta CDR3 regions. Not all clones reach the TCRdb copy of this immuneACCESS table, which keeps in-frame sequences only. Checked studies attribute under half of the gap to unresolved V genes and leave the rest unexplained. In all, the sample holds roughly 72,000 clones, and approximately 84% of those were seen once. The ten largest clones take up 5% of the sample. The trial excluded patients who had a history of autoimmune disease or were on systemic immunosuppression. In every dose cohort, peripheral blood was drawn for TCR sequencing at baseline, cycle 4 day 1, and cycle 7 day 1. Samples came from an open-label, multicenter, first-in-human phase I dose-escalation trial of ivuxolimab. Adults with locally advanced or metastatic head and neck squamous cell, hepatocellular, melanoma or renal cell carcinoma were enrolled in the trial. Before TCR sequencing, CD4+ T cells and CD8+ T cells were sorted from peripheral blood as separate populations.

Trimming costs V 0 bases and J 4 bases, and their ends lie 8 bases apart. Its CDR3 holds 15 amino acids, cysteine through phenylalanine. The sequence is cut down to CDR3 DNA, 45 bases in frame from base 1. Sequences SGDLS (CDR1) and YYNGEE (CDR2) are obtained from the germline V gene. The material was CD4+ or CD8+ T cells sorted from blood, obtained in a trial of the OX40 agonist ivuxolimab. Rearrangement joined TRBV9 to TRBJ1-6, and TRBD1 may be the D gene, going by 5 matching bases. This sequence was found in an adult with an advanced solid tumor such as melanoma, head and neck, liver or kidney cancer. The CDR3 here reads CASSVEGKYNSPLHF. The DNA sequence reads TGTGCCAGCAGCGTAGAGGGGAAGTATAATTCACCCCTCCACTTT.